The present T cell receptor beta chain was sequenced within a study of control samples from healthy donors and cancer patients. Germline loops: CDR1 SGHTA, CDR2 FQGNSA. Trimming stripped 5 bases from V and 0 bases from J, with 8 bases between. This CDR3 has 14 residues. Profiling relied on immunoSEQ multiplex PCR, and the TCRdb table lists in-frame clones only, not all of them. The sample includes under 80,000 clones, 84% of them seen just once. This TCR came from a man aged 45-65 years in good health. V is TRBV7-2 and J is TRBJ1-5; D unresolved. Sequences were obtained from blood. The CDR3 sequence is CASSRSFSNQPQHF. DNA for the CDR3: TGTGCCAGCAGCCGGTCCTTTAGCAATCAGCCCCAGCATTTT.